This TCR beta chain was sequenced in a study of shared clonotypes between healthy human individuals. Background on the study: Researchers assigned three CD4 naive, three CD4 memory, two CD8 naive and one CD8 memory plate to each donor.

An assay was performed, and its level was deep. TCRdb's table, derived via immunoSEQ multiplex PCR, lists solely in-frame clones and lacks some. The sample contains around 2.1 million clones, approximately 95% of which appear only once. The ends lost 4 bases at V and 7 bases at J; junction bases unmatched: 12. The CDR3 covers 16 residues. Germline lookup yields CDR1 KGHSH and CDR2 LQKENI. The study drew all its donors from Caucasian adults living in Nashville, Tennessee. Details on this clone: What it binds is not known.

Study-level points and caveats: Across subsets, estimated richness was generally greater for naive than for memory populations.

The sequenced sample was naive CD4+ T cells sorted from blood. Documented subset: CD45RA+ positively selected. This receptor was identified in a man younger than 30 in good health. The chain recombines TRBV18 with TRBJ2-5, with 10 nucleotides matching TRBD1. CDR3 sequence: CASSRSIPGQGSTQYF. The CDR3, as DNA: TGTGCCAGCTCACGCTCAATTCCGGGACAGGGGTCGACCCAGTACTTC.